The entry below gives a single T cell receptor (beta chain) sequence along with its context. Its antigen is not known. Primers for the PCR totalled 60 Vbeta and 13 Jbeta. Libraries were prepared by immunoSEQ multiplex PCR; TCRdb keeps only in-frame clonotypes and omits some of them. Its table lists tens of thousands of clones. The CDR3 contains 12 residues. With V trimmed by 3 bases and J by 7 bases, 3 bases remained unmatched. Germline CDR1 is GTSNPN and CDR2 is SVGIG (reference sequence). This sample is part of a study of cytomegalovirus exposure and HLA in healthy donors. Study-level information: Within an early data release were 80 million to 90 million unique TCRs drawn from HLA-typed donors.

Findings and limits, study-wide: Per a prior analysis, the majority of TCR beta V segments were productive roughly 90% or roughly 30% of the time. Among the sequence variants, a highly shared cluster was likely an artifact of sequencing.

The receptor's source is a woman between 35 and 50 years old in good health and CMV-seronegative. Sequencing was performed on PBMCs. The rearrangement joins TRBV30 to TRBJ2-1; 7 positions agree with TRBD2. CDR3 sequence (DNA): TGTGCCTGGAGCGGGGGGAGGAATGAGCAGTTCTTC. This gives the protein CAWSGGRNEQFF.